A selection of T cell receptor beta chains follows, all from one sample in a study of identical twins. In TCRdb, the 5' RACE reads were re-called with MiXCR into one record per CDR3 protein. The data hold about 530,000 distinct CDR3 sequences, with about 15% observed a single time. This sample also appeared in a second study, on yellow fever vaccine responses in identical twins.

Sequencing was performed on CD4+ T cells sorted from blood. Every receptor here comes from a woman under 30 in good health. Both conserved end residues are part of each CDR3. A D gene is named only where the DNA matches it firmly. Size tells how often a clone was seen (once, few, many) or the class of an expanded clone, and some rows leave it out.

clone_size	j_call	d_call	v_call	cdr3_aa	cdr3_nt
.	TRBJ2-1	TRBD2	TRBV14	CASSQVREGLNEQFF	TGTGCCAGCAGCCAAGTCCGGGAGGGATTGAATGAGCAGTTCTTC
few	TRBJ2-1	.	TRBV20-1	CSARPPTRSSSYNEQFF	TGCAGTGCTAGGCCCCCTACCCGGTCTAGCTCCTACAATGAGCAGTTCTTC
few	TRBJ2-7	.	TRBV20-1	CSAEPKGAYEQYF	TGCAGTGCTGAGCCCAAGGGGGCCTACGAGCAGTACTTC
.	TRBJ1-5	TRBD1	TRBV3-1	CASSQGQGVGQPQHF	TGTGCCAGCAGCCAGGGACAGGGGGTGGGTCAGCCCCAGCATTTT
few	TRBJ2-7	TRBD2	TRBV29-1	CSVDFYQREGREQYF	TGCAGCGTTGATTTCTACCAGCGGGAGGGCCGCGAGCAGTACTTC
.	TRBJ2-7	TRBD2	TRBV5-1	CASSYLTSASSYEQYF	TGCGCCAGCAGCTACCTGACTAGCGCCTCCTCCTACGAGCAGTACTTC
.	TRBJ1-2	.	TRBV18	CASSPPVGANYGYTF	TGTGCCAGCTCACCCCCGGTTGGGGCGAACTATGGCTACACCTTC
few	TRBJ2-7	.	TRBV29-1	CSVADRNSYEQYF	TGCAGCGTCGCCGACAGAAACTCCTACGAGCAGTACTTC
.	TRBJ2-1	TRBD2	TRBV20-1	CSANRNTGTSGNARQFF	TGCAGTGCTAACCGAAACACCGGGACTAGCGGGAATGCTCGGCAGTTCTTC
.	TRBJ2-1	TRBD2	TRBV24-1	CATSDLLAGETCSYNEQFF	TGTGCCACCAGTGATCTTCTAGCGGGAGAAACTTGCTCCTACAATGAGCAGTTCTTC
.	TRBJ2-1	TRBD2	TRBV7-3	CASSLLAGAVGYNEQFF	TGTGCCAGCAGCTTATTAGCGGGAGCAGTGGGGTACAATGAGCAGTTCTTC
few	TRBJ2-2	.	TRBV5-1	CASSVDTNTGELFF	TGCGCCAGCAGCGTGGACACAAACACCGGGGAGCTGTTTTTT
.	TRBJ2-5	.	TRBV5-4	CASSWNTKETQYF	TGTGCCAGCAGCTGGAACACAAAGGAGACCCAGTACTTC
many	TRBJ1-1	.	TRBV5-1	CASSLGHQNTEAFF	TGCGCCAGCAGCTTGGGACACCAGAACACTGAAGCTTTCTTT
few	TRBJ2-5	.	TRBV3-1	CASSGGLQETQYF	TGTGCCAGCAGCGGGGGCTTACAAGAGACCCAGTACTTC
few	TRBJ2-5	.	TRBV24-1	CATSDRVRSQETQYF	TGTGCCACCAGTGACAGGGTTCGTTCGCAAGAGACCCAGTACTTC
few	TRBJ2-1	.	TRBV11-2	CASSLGTRGTFGSYNEQFF	TGTGCCAGCAGCTTAGGGACTCGAGGGACATTTGGCTCCTACAATGAGCAGTTCTTC
few	TRBJ2-5	TRBD2	TRBV5-1	CASSLYGLASPGVETQYF	TGCGCCAGCAGCTTGTATGGACTAGCCTCTCCTGGTGTAGAGACCCAGTACTTC
few	TRBJ2-7	TRBD1	TRBV2	CASSRTGVVSYEQYF	TGTGCCAGCAGCAGGACAGGGGTCGTCTCCTACGAGCAGTACTTC
few	TRBJ1-4	.	TRBV4-1	CASSSARLEVRGEKLFF	TGCGCCAGCAGCTCCGCGCGCCTAGAGGTTCGGGGTGAAAAACTGTTTTTT
few	TRBJ1-5	TRBD1	TRBV6-1	CASSQTRTGFQPQHF	TGTGCCAGCAGTCAAACTAGGACAGGGTTTCAGCCCCAGCATTTT
many	TRBJ2-3	TRBD2	TRBV12-3/TRBV12-4	CASTAGLTTDTQYF	TGTGCCAGCACCGCGGGACTAACCACAGATACGCAGTATTTT
.	TRBJ2-5	TRBD2	TRBV12-3/TRBV12-4	CASSLTSGSGQETQYF	TGTGCCAGCAGTTTGACTAGCGGGAGCGGACAAGAGACCCAGTACTTC
.	TRBJ2-7	TRBD2	TRBV5-6	CASHSGRRESSYEQYF	TGTGCCAGCCACTCCGGGAGGCGGGAGAGCTCCTACGAGCAGTACTTC